These 5 T cell receptor beta chains were all obtained from the same sample, sequenced in a study of blood T cell repertoires in COVID-19. The data were produced by immunoSEQ multiplex PCR, yet TCRdb's version contains in-frame clones alone and is incomplete. The table includes some 120,000 clones, 65% to 85% detected once. The sample comprised peripheral blood. Receptor source: a man aged 30 to 39 with COVID-19, enrolled during active disease.

The chain recombines TRBV28 with TRBJ1-2; 9 bases align to TRBD1. The V and J ends lost 4 bases and 6 bases, in that order; junction bases with no gene match: 6. The CDR3 has 14 residues. The germline CDR1 and CDR2 sequences are MDHEN and SYDVKM. DNA for the CDR3: TGTGCCAGCAGTTGGGGACAGGGAGGCGATGGCTACACCTTC. This codes for CASSWGQGGDGYTF.

This rearrangement joins TRBV7-2 to TRBJ1-5, with 9 nucleotides matching TRBD1. This CDR3 contains 15 residues. Germline lookup yields CDR1 SGHTA and CDR2 FQGNSA. J gave up 5 bases and V 5 bases, and 7 bases lay outside the gene matches. CDR3 DNA sequence: TGTGCCAGCAGCCTCCTGACAGGGGGTCATCAGCCCCAGCATTTT. Protein: CASSLLTGGHQPQHF.

V is TRBV6-5 and J is TRBJ1-5, with TRBD1 identical over 10 bases. V dropped 2 bases and J dropped 7; count of bases not matched to a gene: 5. Germline V gene lookup returns CDR1 MNHEY and CDR2 SVGAGI. The CDR3 is 15 amino acids. The CDR3 nucleotides read TGTGCCAGCAGTTACGGGACAGGGGTAGGGCAGCCCCAGCATTTT. Amino acids: CASSYGTGVGQPQHF.

This clone was detected ten times or more. This chain connects TRBV6-2 or TRBV6-3 to TRBJ1-2; a possible D gene is TRBD1 (5 bases). Between the trimmed V and J ends, which lost 2 bases and 2 bases, there was a span of 15 bases. The CDR3 has 16 amino acids. CDR1 is MNHEY, CDR2 SVGEGT, per germline. This chain's CDR3 is CASSYGGDRRNYGYTF. The CDR3 DNA follows: TGTGCCAGCAGTTACGGCGGAGACAGAAGAAACTATGGCTACACCTTC.

This clone was seen once. The chain uses TRBV28 and TRBJ2-3; D may be TRBD2 (6 bases). V was trimmed by 3 bases and J by 2 bases, leaving 9 bases between them. From germline, CDR1 is MDHEN and CDR2 SYDVKM. The CDR3 sequence is 14 residues long. CDR3 in amino acids: CASSFGGDTDTQYF. CDR3 coding DNA: TGTGCCAGCAGTTTCGGCGGGGACACAGATACGCAGTATTTT.